This T cell receptor (beta chain) was observed in a study (dated by TCRdb to 2016 to 2017). The method was RT-PCR. The data were produced on an Illumina MiSeq. Starting from the raw public reads, TCRdb applied fastp trimming at Q25, assembled clones with MiXCR and retained in-frame beta chains. Records with the same CDR3 protein are collapsed into one entry carrying the most frequent genes and DNA. Present in this sample are more than 550,000 distinct CDR3 sequences, approximately 15% of which were seen just once. 3.6% of the sample is taken by the ten largest. Worth noting for this clonotype: Its antigen remains undetermined. No much larger clone is present one base from it, and per-base qualities are unavailable.

Measured from the cysteine to the phenylalanine, the CDR3 is 15 residues long. The sequence is cut down to CDR3 DNA, 45 bases in frame from base 1. Ends trimmed: V by 7 bases, J by 8 bases; bases unmatched to a gene: 9. As encoded in the germline V gene (reference sequence), CDR1 is LGHDT while CDR2 is YNNKEL. This sequence was found in a female donor in good health, serving as a healthy control. Sample: memory CD4+ T cells from blood. The rearrangement joined TRBV3-1 to TRBJ1-6, with 9 junctional bases fitting TRBD1. The nucleotide sequence is given as TGTGCCAGCAACCTCGGGACAGGGCTTGATTCACCCCTCCACTTT. Its product reads: CASNLGTGLDSPLHF.